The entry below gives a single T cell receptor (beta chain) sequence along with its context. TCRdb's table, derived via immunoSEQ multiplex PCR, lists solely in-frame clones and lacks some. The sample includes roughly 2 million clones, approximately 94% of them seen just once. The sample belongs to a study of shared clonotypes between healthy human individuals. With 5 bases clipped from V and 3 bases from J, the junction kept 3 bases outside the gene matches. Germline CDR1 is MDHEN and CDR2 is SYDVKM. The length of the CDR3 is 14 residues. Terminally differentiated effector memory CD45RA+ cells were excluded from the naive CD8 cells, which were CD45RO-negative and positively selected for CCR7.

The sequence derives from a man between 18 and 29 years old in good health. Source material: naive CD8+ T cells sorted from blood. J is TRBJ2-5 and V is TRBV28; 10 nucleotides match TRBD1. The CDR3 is CASSPGQGEETQYF. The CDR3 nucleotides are TGTGCCAGCAGTCCCGGACAGGGGGAAGAGACCCAGTACTTC.